The sequence of this T cell receptor (beta chain) was determined in a study of regulatory T cells in long-lasting Graves disease. Described time point: newly diagnosed GD, antithyroid drugs for less than 3 months. There was RNA extracted from PBMCs, and the TCR library was made from it. Assembly of TCR beta libraries relied on iRepertoire HTBI primers together with Arm-PCR of CDR3 regions. TCRdb processed the multiplex PCR reads anew with MiXCR; each CDR3 protein has one entry. The repertoire holds approximately 490,000 distinct CDR3 sequences, 15% to 20% seen once, with 9% to 15% in the top ten. CDR3 length: 15 amino acids. V lost 3 bases and J 1 base, leaving 10 bases between the germline ends. The sample was also linked to a second study, of T cells in Graves' hyperthyroidism and ophthalmopathy.

The starting material was peripheral blood mononuclear cells (PBMCs), obtained at new diagnosis, from a patient treated with antithyroid drugs. The receptor's source is a middle-aged man with Graves disease. This chain links TRBV12-3 or TRBV12-4 with TRBJ2-1; no firm D call. The CDR3 loop is CASSFSVLSYNEQFF. The CDR3 DNA reads as TGTGCCAGCAGTTTTAGTGTTTTATCCTACAATGAGCAGTTCTTC.